These 7 T cell receptor beta chains came from one sample sequenced in a study of blood T cell repertoires in COVID-19. Assay used: immunoSEQ multiplex PCR; TCRdb lists only in-frame clones, some missing. This sample has 100,000 to 150,000 clones, with about 88% found just once. Sequenced: peripheral blood. These receptors were obtained from a woman aged 80 or over with acute or convalescent COVID-19.

The chain combines TRBV21-1 with TRBJ2-7; the tabulated D call, TRBD1, remains unverified against the DNA. TRBV21-1 is a known pseudogene. The length of the CDR3 is 17 residues. This CDR3 reads CASSTSRDREQLYEQYF. For the CDR3, the DNA is TGTGCCAGCAGCACGTCCCGGGACAGGGAACAATTGTACGAGCAGTACTTC.

In this sample, this clone turned up once. The chain links TRBV7-9 to TRBJ1-2, with 7 bases fitting TRBD1. Germline CDR1 SEHNR, CDR2 FQNEAQ (reference sequence). The CDR3 consists of 15 residues. V trimming: 7 bases; J trimming: 2 bases; junction bases outside the gene matches: 10. CDR3 amino acids: CASTSRQGRNYGYTF. The CDR3 bases are TGTGCCAGCACCAGTAGACAGGGTCGGAACTATGGCTACACCTTC.

This chain connects TRBV3-1 (or the pseudogene TRBV3-2) to TRBJ2-5; 10 bases are shared with TRBD2. The germline V gene encodes CDR1 LGHDT and CDR2 YNNKEL (reference sequence). The CDR3 sequence is 20 residues long. The V segment lost 2 bases and the J segment 5 bases; nucleotides outside the gene matches: 20. The CDR3 region has the DNA TGTGCCAGCAGCCAAAGCTTCGGACTAGCGGAGGAGAGGGCCCTGGAGACCCAGTACTTC. Protein: CASSQSFGLAEERALETQYF.

The chain links TRBV7-2 to TRBJ2-7; D possibly corresponds to TRBD2 (7 bases). Germline-derived CDR1 and CDR2 are SGHTA and FQGNSA. The CDR3 has 15 residues. The V end was cut by 3 bases, the J end by 7 bases, with 19 bases between. CDR3 DNA sequence: TGTGCCAGCAGCTTTGCAGGTGGGGGGGCAGGGGAGCAGTACTTC. It is translated as CASSFAGGGAGEQYF. Complete variable domain (other parts from reference TRBV7-2 and TRBJ2-7): GAGVSQSPSNKVTEKGKDVELRCDPISGHTALYWYRQSLGQGLEFLIYFQGNSAPDKSGLPSDRFSAERTGGSVSTLTIQRTQQEDSAVYLCASSFAGGGAGEQYFGPGTRLTVT.

J is TRBJ2-7 and V is TRBV5-1; TRBD2 agrees at 7 bases. This CDR3 region has 16 residues. Germline CDR1 reads SGHRS; CDR2 reads YFSETQ. V trimming: 2 bases; J trimming: 5 bases; junction bases outside the gene matches: 13. The CDR3 spells CASSLPRTSERDEQYF. Written as DNA, the CDR3 is TGCGCCAGCAGCTTACCCCGTACTAGCGAAAGGGACGAGCAGTACTTC.

For the CDR3, the DNA is TGTGCCAGCAGTTACCACAGGACCGCCTATGGCTACACCTTC. Translated: CASSYHRTAYGYTF. V gene TRBV6-2 or TRBV6-3 combines with J gene TRBJ1-2, with TRBD1 as a possible D gene (5 bases). Germline V gene sequence: CDR1 MNHEY, CDR2 SVGEGT. V shed 2 bases and J shed 4 bases, with 11 bases lying between them. CDR3 length: 14 amino acids.

V usage is TRBV28 and J usage is TRBJ1-6; TRBD1 agrees at 8 bases. The CDR3 sequence is 15 residues long. CDR1 is MDHEN, CDR2 SYDVKM, per germline. J was trimmed by 7 bases and V by 8 bases; bases with no gene match: 10. DNA for the CDR3: TGTGCCAGCCAGATCGCAGGGGGCGCGAATTCACCCCTCCACTTT. Its protein product is CASQIAGGANSPLHF.